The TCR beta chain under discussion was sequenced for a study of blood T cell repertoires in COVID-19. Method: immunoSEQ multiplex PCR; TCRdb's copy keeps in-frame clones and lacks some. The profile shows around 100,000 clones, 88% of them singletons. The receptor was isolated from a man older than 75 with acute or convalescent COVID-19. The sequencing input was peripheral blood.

The chain's CDR3 is CASSTLGQTTNEKLFF. The CDR3 DNA sequence: TGTGCCAGCAGCACATTGGGACAGACAACTAATGAAAAACTGTTTTTT. The gene calls are TRBV7-2 and TRBJ1-4; 7 nucleotides line up with TRBD1. Per germline, CDR1 SGHTA and CDR2 FQGNSA. With 5 bases clipped from V and 0 bases from J, the junction kept 6 bases outside the gene matches. The CDR3 is 16 residues long.